Reported below is one T cell receptor beta chain. The target antigen is unknown. The germline gives CDR1 LNHDA, CDR2 SQIVND (reference sequence). CDR3 length: 14 amino acids. Trimming took off 3 bases at V and 2 bases at J, with 8 bases between the two ends. TCRdb independently ran MiXCR on the 5' RACE reads; one entry per CDR3 protein. The data contain 40,000 to 50,000 distinct CDR3 sequences, approximately 10% of them singletons. The sample originates from a study of early T cells in non-severe SARS-CoV-2 infection. Study summary: Sequencing of bulk RNA from unsorted whole blood was done, without chain pairing.

Study outcomes and limitations: VDJdb-based matching was biased toward anti-spike CD8 responses and missed private and CD4 specificities.

The chain employs TRBV19 and TRBJ1-3; D is ambiguous. This TCR was sampled from an adult who was a healthcare worker with PCR-confirmed SARS-CoV-2 infection or an uninfected control (not recorded which). Source material: whole blood. CDR3 residues: CASSIRPTGNTIYF. The CDR3 DNA sequence: TGTGCCAGTAGTATTCGTCCCACTGGAAACACCATATATTTT. The full variable domain, with the rest looked up from reference TRBV19 and TRBJ1-3, is DGGITQSPKYLFRKEGQNVTLSCEQNLNHDAMYWYRQDPGQGLRLIYYSQIVNDFQKGDIAEGYSVSREKKESFPLTVTSAQKNPTAFYLCASSIRPTGNTIYFGEGSWLTVV.